Below are 29 T cell receptor beta chains sequenced from a single sample in a study of identical twins. Using its own MiXCR run on the 5' RACE reads, TCRdb lists one record per CDR3 protein. The repertoire holds about 500,000 distinct CDR3 sequences, with around an eighth as singletons. The same data also went into a second study, on yellow fever vaccine responses in identical twins.

The sequenced sample was CD4+ T cells sorted from blood. All receptors derive from a woman between 18 and 29 years old in good health.

A few counts support this clonotype. The chain couples TRBV3-1 to TRBJ2-1; no clear D gene. Looked up from germline, CDR1 is LGHDT and CDR2 is YNNKEL (reference sequence). V lost 2 bases and J 10 bases, leaving 6 bases between the germline ends. The CDR3 is 11 residues long. As DNA, the CDR3 is TGTGCCAGCAGCCAAAGTTTCGAGCAGTTCTTC. This gives the protein CASSQSFEQFF.

The chain carries TRBV29-1 and TRBJ1-1; no firm D call. Trimming removed 3 bases at V and 10 bases at J, with 12 bases between. The CDR3 runs to 11 residues. The V gene's germline CDR1 is SQVTM and CDR2 ANQGSEA. The CDR3 loop is CSVDRGSGAFF. In DNA form, the CDR3 reads TGCAGCGTTGATCGAGGAAGTGGAGCTTTCTTT.

This clonotype appeared a few times. V usage is TRBV7-9 and J usage is TRBJ2-6; TRBD2 matches at 11 bases. V was pared by 4 bases and J by 2 bases, with 4 bases of the junction left unmatched. Germline V CDR1 and CDR2: SEHNR, FQNEAQ (reference sequence). This CDR3 has 17 residues. CDR3 loop: CASSYSGGAAGANVLTF. CDR3 in DNA: TGTGCCAGCAGCTATAGCGGGGGGGCAGCTGGGGCCAACGTCCTGACTTTC. The complete variable domain, with remaining parts taken from reference TRBV7-9 and TRBJ2-6, reads DTGVSQNPRHKITKRGQNVTFRCDPISEHNRLYWYRQTLGQGPEFLTYFQNEAQLEKSRLLSDRFSAERPKGSFSTLEIQRTEQGDSAMYLCASSYSGGAAGANVLTFGAGSRLTVL.

This clonotype showed up just a few times. CDR3 residues: CASSLGPGLLFF. CDR3 bases: TGTGCCAGCAGTCTTGGCCCGGGACTCCTGTTCTTC. The chain combines TRBV6-5 with TRBJ2-1; D perhaps matches TRBD2 (6 bases). Trimming stripped 5 bases from V and 15 bases from J, with 17 bases between. Germline-derived CDR1 and CDR2 are MNHEY and SVGAGI. There are 12 residues in the CDR3.

The chain carries TRBV5-1 and TRBJ2-1, with 9 bases matching TRBD2. The CDR3 spans 17 residues. The junction had 11 bases not matched to a gene; V was cut back by 5 bases and J by 2 bases. CDR1 is SGHRS, CDR2 YFSETQ, per germline. CDR3 in DNA: TGCGCCAGCAGGAAAGAGAGCGGGGGGCAAACCTACAATGAGCAGTTCTTC. Translating it yields CASRKESGGQTYNEQFF.

The chain recombines TRBV7-2 with TRBJ2-7, with a tentative D call TRBD1 (6 bases). The germline CDR1 and CDR2 sequences are SGHTA and FQGNSA. V shed 0 bases and J shed 4 bases, with 13 bases lying between them. The CDR3 length is 15 residues. The CDR3 loop reads CASSLAGTTKYEQYF. CDR3 coding DNA: TGTGCCAGCAGCTTAGCGGGGACAACTAAATACGAGCAGTACTTC.

A few counts support this clonotype. The chain has TRBV20-1 and TRBJ2-5; 8 bases match TRBD1. The CDR3 sequence is 13 residues long. The germline gives CDR1 DFQATT, CDR2 SNEGSKA (reference sequence). Trimming took 4 bases from V and 4 from J; bases not matched to a gene: 5. CDR3 residues: CSATLQGAETQYF. For the CDR3, the DNA is TGCAGTGCTACCCTCCAGGGGGCAGAGACCCAGTACTTC.

This clonotype was seen repeatedly, ten times or more. The chain couples TRBV29-1 to TRBJ1-6; no firm D call. Trimming removed 5 bases from V and 8 bases from J, with 19 bases in between. Per the germline V gene, CDR1 is SQVTM and CDR2 is ANQGSEA. The CDR3 covers 15 residues. The CDR3 sequence is CSVRYDRRKDSPLHF. The DNA of the CDR3 is TGCAGCGTTCGTTACGATCGCAGGAAGGATTCACCCCTCCACTTT.

The rearrangement links TRBV6-2 or TRBV6-3 to TRBJ2-7; D gene ambiguous. Germline CDR1 and CDR2: MNHEY and SVGEGT. This CDR3 comprises 17 residues. The ends were cut back, 0 bases at V and 3 bases at J, with 18 bases in the middle. CDR3 in amino acids: CASSYSPRTPEDYEQYF. DNA for the CDR3: TGTGCCAGCAGTTACTCCCCAAGGACCCCCGAGGACTACGAGCAGTACTTC.

The sample holds many counts of this clonotype. This chain uses TRBV7-3 with TRBJ2-2; TRBD1 is a possible D gene (6 bases). The ends were cut back, 5 bases at V and 6 bases at J, with 10 bases in the middle. Germline CDR1 and CDR2: SGHTA and FQGTGA. This CDR3 contains 13 residues. The CDR3 region is CASSQTGSGELFF. CDR3 coding DNA: TGTGCCAGCAGCCAAACAGGGTCCGGGGAGCTGTTTTTT.

The chain joins TRBV18 to TRBJ2-1; tentatively, D is TRBD1 or TRBD2 (5 bases each). The germline CDR1 and CDR2 sequences are KGHSH and LQKENI. This CDR3 comprises 15 residues. Between the trimmed V and J ends, which lost 4 bases and 6 bases, there was a span of 16 bases. CDR3 nucleotide sequence: TGTGCCAGCTCACTCACGGGGCTAACCGGCAATGAGCAGTTCTTC. Amino acids: CASSLTGLTGNEQFF.

This clonotype showed up just a few times. The chain combines TRBV20-1 with TRBJ2-2; D is possibly TRBD2 (6 bases). The CDR3 spans 16 residues. The germline V and J ends were trimmed by 0 bases and 3 bases, with 14 bases remaining between them. Germline V gene data show CDR1 as DFQATT and CDR2 as SNEGSKA (reference sequence). Here the CDR3 reads CSARDVAGRDTGELFF. The CDR3 DNA sequence: TGCAGTGCTAGAGATGTCGCGGGAAGGGACACCGGGGAGCTGTTTTTT.

This clonotype was detected a few times. The chain uses TRBV6-2 or TRBV6-3 and TRBJ2-5, with D unclear. Germline V gene lookup returns CDR1 MNHEY and CDR2 SVGEGT. Trimming removed 2 bases at V and 5 bases at J, with 6 bases between. The CDR3 covers 12 residues. CDR3 residues: CASSYTSETQYF. CDR3 coding DNA: TGTGCCAGCAGTTACACGTCTGAGACCCAGTACTTC.

This clonotype was observed a handful of times. CDR3 DNA sequence: TGTGCCAGCAGTCCCGAGGGCCTGAATTCACCCCTCCACTTT. Protein product: CASSPEGLNSPLHF. V and J are TRBV2 and TRBJ1-6, with D unresolved. V shed 5 bases and J shed 7 bases, with 12 bases lying between them. The germline gives CDR1 SNHLY, CDR2 FYNNEI. The CDR3 runs to 14 residues.

The chain carries TRBV18 and TRBJ2-2; D not certain. The CDR3 sequence is 15 residues long. V shed 3 bases and J shed 5 bases, with 13 bases lying between them. Germline values: CDR1 KGHSH, CDR2 LQKENI. The CDR3 region is CASSPWTKPTGELFF. The DNA for the CDR3 is TGTGCCAGCTCACCTTGGACGAAGCCGACCGGGGAGCTGTTTTTT.

This CDR3 reads CASSYAGGDYEQYF. The CDR3 nucleotides read TGTGCCAGCAGTTACGCGGGGGGGGACTACGAGCAGTACTTC. The chain is built from TRBV6-5 and TRBJ2-7; TRBD2 matches at 9 bases. The CDR3 runs 14 residues. CDR1 MNHEY and CDR2 SVGAGI come from the germline V gene. J gave up 3 bases and V 2 bases, and 2 bases lay outside the gene matches.

This clonotype was seen ten or more times. The chain combines TRBV7-2 with TRBJ1-6; possibly TRBD1 for D (5 bases). The germline gives CDR1 SGHTA, CDR2 FQGNSA. V was cut by 2 bases and J by 9 bases, with 11 bases left in between. The CDR3 is made up of 14 amino acids. The DNA of the CDR3 is TGTGCCAGCAGCTTACAGGGTTTGGGTTCACCCCTCCACTTT. It translates to CASSLQGLGSPLHF.

This clonotype was observed a few times. The V gene is TRBV27, the J gene TRBJ2-3; tentatively, D is TRBD1 (5 bases). V shed 8 bases and J shed 2 bases, with 11 bases lying between them. Germline values: CDR1 MNHEY, CDR2 SMNVEV (reference sequence). The length of the CDR3 is 13 residues. The CDR3 DNA is TGTGCCAGCCACGACAGATTCACAGATACGCAGTATTTT. Translation: CASHDRFTDTQYF.

This clonotype has just a few counts. The chain has TRBV7-9 and TRBJ2-7, with 9 bases that match TRBD1. This CDR3 region has 14 residues. From germline, CDR1 is SEHNR and CDR2 FQNEAQ (reference sequence). Trimming cost V 5 bases and J 3 bases; bases outside gene matches: 5. The CDR3 reads CASSPRDRDYEQYF. In DNA, the CDR3 is TGTGCCAGCAGCCCCCGGGACAGGGACTACGAGCAGTACTTC.

The chain joins TRBV7-2 to TRBJ1-6; 9 positions agree with TRBD1. Germline V gene data show CDR1 as SGHTA and CDR2 as FQGNSA. After removal of 8 bases from V and 9 bases from J, the junction contained 8 bases not matched to a gene. CDR3 length: 14 residues. The CDR3 sequence: CASLTGQGPSPLHF. In nucleotides, the CDR3 is TGTGCCAGCCTAACGGGACAGGGCCCTTCACCCCTCCACTTT.

In this sample, this clonotype turned up many times. The chain employs TRBV20-1 and TRBJ1-5; a possible D gene is TRBD1 (6 bases). The length of the CDR3 is 13 residues. Trimming shortened V by 1 base and J by 2 bases, and 6 bases separated the two germline ends. CDR1 is DFQATT and CDR2 is SNEGSKA in the germline V gene (reference sequence). In nucleotides, the CDR3 is TGCAGTGCTAGAGGACAGGGCAATCAGCCCCAGCATTTT. Its protein product is CSARGQGNQPQHF.

The V and J genes are TRBV6-1 and TRBJ1-1, with D possibly TRBD1 on 6 matching bases. Germline CDR1 is MNHNS and CDR2 is SASEGT. V lost 6 bases to trimming and J lost 0 bases, with 17 bases between them. This CDR3 contains 16 residues. Here the CDR3 DNA reads TGTGCCAGCAGATCCCTAATTGGACAGTTGAACACTGAAGCTTTCTTT. This sequence encodes CASRSLIGQLNTEAFF.

The CDR3 spells CASREIAGGSYNEQFF. The CDR3 coding sequence is TGTGCCAGCAGGGAAATAGCGGGAGGCTCCTACAATGAGCAGTTCTTC. The gene calls are TRBV5-5 and TRBJ2-1; 10 bases line up with TRBD2. V lost 5 bases, J lost 0 bases, and 5 bases stayed unmatched. Germline V lookup: CDR1 SGHKS, CDR2 YYEKEE (reference sequence). This CDR3 has 16 residues. Together with reference TRBV5-5 and TRBJ2-1, the CDR3 gives the full variable domain: DAGVTQSPTHLIKTRGQQVTLRCSPISGHKSVSWYQQVLGQGPQFIFQYYEKEERGRGNFPDRFSARQFPNYSSELNVNALLLGDSALYLCASREIAGGSYNEQFFGPGTRLTVL.

CDR3 amino acids: CASSAQITGNNEQYF. CDR3 coding DNA: TGTGCCAGCAGCGCACAAATAACAGGGAACAATGAGCAGTACTTC. V usage is TRBV9 and J usage is TRBJ2-1; a possible D gene is TRBD1 (6 bases). The DNA end lines up better with TRBJ2-7; the J call may be wrong. The germline V gene has CDR1 SGDLS and CDR2 YYNGEE. CDR3 size: 15 residues.

The gene calls are TRBV5-1 and TRBJ2-2; 9 bases agree with TRBD1. Germline assignment: CDR1 SGHRS and CDR2 YFSETQ. Germline trimming cut 4 bases from V and 0 bases from J; bases unmatched to any gene: 7. The CDR3 has 17 amino acids. CDR3 sequence reads: CASSRTGGAANTGELFF. Here the CDR3 DNA reads TGCGCCAGCAGCAGAACAGGGGGCGCAGCGAACACCGGGGAGCTGTTTTTT.

J is TRBJ1-2 and V is TRBV6-5; perhaps TRBD1 as D (5 bases). Trimming took off 2 bases at V and 6 bases at J, with 16 bases between the two ends. This CDR3 contains 15 residues. Germline CDR1 and CDR2: MNHEY and SVGAGI. DNA for the CDR3: TGTGCCAGCAGTTACGCCTTAAGGGGCAGTGATGGCTACACCTTC. The encoded protein is CASSYALRGSDGYTF.

The V gene is TRBV11-2, the J gene TRBJ2-3; 11 positions agree with TRBD2. There are 18 residues in the CDR3. Germline lookup yields CDR1 SGHAT and CDR2 FQNNGV. Losses at the gene ends were 1 base for V and 2 bases for J; bases not matched to a gene: 8. In nucleotides, the CDR3 is TGTGCCAGCAGCTTAGTTATTCTAGCGGGAGGTTCCACAGATACGCAGTATTTT. Protein: CASSLVILAGGSTDTQYF.

The chain couples TRBV12-5 to TRBJ2-1; TRBD2 matches at 8 bases. Germline-derived CDR1 and CDR2 are LGHNT and FRNRAP. The CDR3 spans 16 residues. The V segment lost 0 bases and the J segment 7 bases; nucleotides outside the gene matches: 8. The CDR3 reads CASGLVAGVSVNEQFF. The CDR3 nucleotides read TGTGCTAGTGGTTTGGTAGCGGGAGTTTCTGTTAATGAGCAGTTCTTC.

This clonotype was found many times. The chain employs TRBV28 and TRBJ2-1, with a possible D match to TRBD2 (7 bases). The V end lost 3 bases, the J end lost 1 base, and 13 bases lay between the germline ends. The CDR3 sequence is 16 residues long. CDR1 is MDHEN, CDR2 SYDVKM, per germline. CDR3 amino acids: CASSLAGAGSYNEQFF. In DNA form, the CDR3 reads TGTGCCAGCAGTTTGGCGGGGGCAGGGTCCTACAATGAGCAGTTCTTC.